The rows below give T cell receptor beta chains drawn from one sample of a study of T-cell reconstitution after alpha-beta-depleted transplantation in children. TCRdb processed the PCR reads anew with MiXCR; each CDR3 protein has one entry. This table has hundreds of thousands of distinct CDR3 sequences, around 13% appearing once. The sample in question was PBMCs, obtained before TCRalphabeta/CD19-depleted stem cell transplant. The receptors come from a girl aged 2-10 years with congenital amegakaryocytic thrombocytopenia, due to receive a stem cell transplant. The CDR3 runs from the conserved cysteine through the conserved F or W. D genes are given only for firm matches. Expanded clones get a size class; other rows say once, few or many, or leave the size out.

clone_size | cdr3_length | j_call | v_call | d_call | cdr3_nt | cdr3_aa
few | 12 | TRBJ1-1 | TRBV29-1 | TRBD1 | TGCAGCGGGGACAGGGGGCGGGATGAAGCTTTCTTT | CSGDRGRDEAFF
. | 18 | TRBJ2-3 | TRBV5-1 | TRBD1 | TGCGCCAGCAGCTCAACAATTCACCGGGACAGCTACACAGATACGCAGTATTTT | CASSSTIHRDSYTDTQYF
few | 13 | TRBJ2-7 | TRBV7-9 | TRBD1 | TGTGCCAGCAGCCAGCGGACAGGGTTGACGCAGTACTTC | CASSQRTGLTQYF
. | 17 | TRBJ1-1 | TRBV4-2 | . | TGTGCCAGCAGCCAAAATATCGCGAGGCAGCTGAACACTGAAGCTTTCTTT | CASSQNIARQLNTEAFF
many | 17 | TRBJ2-1 | TRBV5-1 | . | TGCGCCAGCAACGGAAGATCCAGGGATATCACCTACAATGAGCAGTTCTTC | CASNGRSRDITYNEQFF
many | 15 | TRBJ2-7 | TRBV5-1 | . | TGCGCCAGCAGCTTAGGACATGCGAGCTCCTACGAGCAGTACTTC | CASSLGHASSYEQYF
many | 14 | TRBJ2-1 | TRBV6-5 | . | TGTGCCAGCATTTCTCGAGGCTCCTACAATGAGCAGTTCTTC | CASISRGSYNEQFF
few | 15 | TRBJ2-1 | TRBV5-6 | . | TGTGCCAGCAGCCCCTCCCCAGCGGCCTACAATGAGCAGTTCTTC | CASSPSPAAYNEQFF
many | 17 | TRBJ2-3 | TRBV10-1 | . | TGCGCCAGCAGTGATCCTCGTGGCCCGGGTAATCGGGATACGCAGTATTTT | CASSDPRGPGNRDTQYF
many | 15 | TRBJ2-7 | TRBV7-2 | . | TGTGCCAGCAGCTTAGATTCAGGAAACTCCTACGAGCAGTACTTC | CASSLDSGNSYEQYF
many | 15 | TRBJ2-1 | TRBV6-2/TRBV6-3 | TRBD2 | TGTGCCAGCAGCTCACCGCCAAGCGGGAGTAGTGAGCAGTTCTTC | CASSSPPSGSSEQFF
few | 15 | TRBJ2-1 | TRBV5-1 | TRBD2 | TGCGCCAGCAGCTTGGCCCGGGGACTAGCTAGGGAGCAGTTCTTC | CASSLARGLAREQFF
. | 15 | TRBJ2-7 | TRBV7-2 | TRBD2 | TGTGCCAGCAGCTTAGCTAGCGGGAGTAACAACGAGCAGTACTTC | CASSLASGSNNEQYF
many | 14 | TRBJ2-7 | TRBV5-1 | TRBD1 | TGCGCCAGCAGCTCGGGACAGATGGCCTACGAGCAGTACTTC | CASSSGQMAYEQYF
many | 15 | TRBJ2-7 | TRBV5-1 | TRBD2 | TGCGCCAGCAGGGAGGAGCGGGAAAGCTCCTACGAGCAGTACTTC | CASREERESSYEQYF
many | 24 | TRBJ2-7 | TRBV7-4 | TRBD2 | TGTGCCAGCAGCTTACCCTCAAGACAGGGGATGACAGGACTAGCGGGAATACATTCCTACGAGCAGTACTTC | CASSLPSRQGMTGLAGIHSYEQYF
. | 16 | TRBJ2-7 | TRBV6-2/TRBV6-3 | . | TGTGCCAGCAGTTACTCGTCTAGCCGGCTCTCCTACGAGCAGTACTTC | CASSYSSSRLSYEQYF
many | 14 | TRBJ1-2 | TRBV5-1 | . | TGCGCCAGCAGGGGTCAGGGAGGTGGATATGGCTACACCTTC | CASRGQGGGYGYTF
many | 16 | TRBJ2-1 | TRBV7-6 | TRBD2 | TGTGCCAGCAGCTTAGATAGCGGGAGGTCCTACAATGAGCAGTTCTTC | CASSLDSGRSYNEQFF
many | 16 | TRBJ2-1 | TRBV11-3 | TRBD1 | TGTGCCAGCAGCTTAGGTGGGACAGGAGCTCACAATGAGCAGTTCTTC | CASSLGGTGAHNEQFF
many | 15 | TRBJ2-1 | TRBV20-1 | TRBD2 | TGCAGTGCTCCACGACTAGCGGGAGTCCACAATGAGCAGTTCTTC | CSAPRLAGVHNEQFF
few | 16 | TRBJ1-1 | TRBV7-2 | . | TGTGCCAGCAGCCCCCGAGCCGGGCAGGGGAGCACTGAAGCTTTCTTT | CASSPRAGQGSTEAFF
few | 13 | TRBJ2-1 | TRBV20-1 | . | TGCAGTGCTAGAGATGCTCGCTTCGGTGAGCAGTTCTTC | CSARDARFGEQFF
few | 17 | TRBJ2-1 | TRBV5-1 | TRBD2 | TGCGCCAGCAGCTTGGGGACTAGCGGGTACTCCTACAATGAGCAGTTCTTC | CASSLGTSGYSYNEQFF
few | 14 | TRBJ2-1 | TRBV7-6 | . | TGTGCCAGCAGCCCAGTGTTCTCGCTTAATGAGCAGTTCTTC | CASSPVFSLNEQFF
many | 15 | TRBJ2-7 | TRBV7-6 | . | TGTGCCAGCAGCCCTCGGGCTAGCGCTTCCTACGAGCAGTACTTC | CASSPRASASYEQYF
many | 13 | TRBJ2-1 | TRBV20-1 | . | TGCAGTGCTAGTCGGACTGGTTACAATGAGCAGTTCTTC | CSASRTGYNEQFF
many | 14 | TRBJ2-5 | TRBV18 | . | TGTGCCAGCTCACCTCCGGGACATGAAGAGACCCAGTACTTC | CASSPPGHEETQYF
few | 18 | TRBJ2-2 | TRBV3-1 | TRBD2 | TGTGCCAGCAGCCAAGACTGGCGGGAGGGCCTGAACACCGGGGAGCTGTTTTTT | CASSQDWREGLNTGELFF
many | 11 | TRBJ2-7 | TRBV29-1 | . | TGCAGCGTTGACGACTCCTACGAGCAGTACTTC | CSVDDSYEQYF
. | 15 | TRBJ2-1 | TRBV27 | TRBD2 | TGTGCCAGCAGTTTATACAGCGGGAGGGCCGCTGAGCAGTTCTTC | CASSLYSGRAAEQFF